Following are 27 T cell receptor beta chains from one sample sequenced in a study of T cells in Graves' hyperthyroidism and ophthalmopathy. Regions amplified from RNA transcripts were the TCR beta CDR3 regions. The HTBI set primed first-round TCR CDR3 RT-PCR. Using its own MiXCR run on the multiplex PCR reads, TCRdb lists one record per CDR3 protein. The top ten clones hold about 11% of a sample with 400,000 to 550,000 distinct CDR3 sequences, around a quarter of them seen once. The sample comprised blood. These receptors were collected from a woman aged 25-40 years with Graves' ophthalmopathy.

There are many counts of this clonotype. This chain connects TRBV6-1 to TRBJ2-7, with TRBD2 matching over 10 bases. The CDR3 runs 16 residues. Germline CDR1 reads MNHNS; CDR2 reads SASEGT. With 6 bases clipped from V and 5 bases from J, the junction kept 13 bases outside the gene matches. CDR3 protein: CASRPRGAGGLNEQYF. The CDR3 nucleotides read TGTGCCAGCAGACCCCGGGGAGCGGGGGGGCTCAACGAGCAGTACTTC.

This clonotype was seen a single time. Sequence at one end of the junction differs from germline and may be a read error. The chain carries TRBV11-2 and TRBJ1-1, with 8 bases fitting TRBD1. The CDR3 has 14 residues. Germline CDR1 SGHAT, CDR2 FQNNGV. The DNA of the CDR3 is TGTGCCTGCAGCTTAAATGTAGGGACAGGCCAAGCTCTCTTT. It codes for CACSLNVGTGQALF.

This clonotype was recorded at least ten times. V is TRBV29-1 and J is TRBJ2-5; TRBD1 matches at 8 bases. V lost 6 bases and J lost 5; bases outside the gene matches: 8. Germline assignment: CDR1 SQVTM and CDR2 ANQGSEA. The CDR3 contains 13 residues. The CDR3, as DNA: TGCAGCGTCGTCCCAGGGGGCGGGGAGACCCAGTACTTC. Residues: CSVVPGGGETQYF.

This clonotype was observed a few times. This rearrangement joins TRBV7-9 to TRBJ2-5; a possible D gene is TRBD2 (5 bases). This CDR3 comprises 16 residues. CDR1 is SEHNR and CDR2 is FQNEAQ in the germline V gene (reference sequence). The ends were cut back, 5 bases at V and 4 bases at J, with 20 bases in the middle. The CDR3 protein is CASSPRTGEPGETQYF. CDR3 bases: TGTGCCAGCAGCCCAAGAACCGGGGAACCGGGAGAGACCCAGTACTTC.

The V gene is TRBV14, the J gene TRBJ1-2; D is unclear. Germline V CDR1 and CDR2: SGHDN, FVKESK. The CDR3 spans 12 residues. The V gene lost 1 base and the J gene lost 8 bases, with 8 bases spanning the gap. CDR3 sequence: CASSQVGFGYTF. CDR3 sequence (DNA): TGTGCCAGCAGCCAAGTGGGTTTCGGCTACACCTTC. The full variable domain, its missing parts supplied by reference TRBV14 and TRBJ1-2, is EAGVTQFPSHSVIEKGQTVTLRCDPISGHDNLYWYRRVMGKEIKFLLHFVKESKQDESGMPNNRFLAERTGGTYSTLKVQPAELEDSGVYFCASSQVGFGYTFGSGTRLTVV.

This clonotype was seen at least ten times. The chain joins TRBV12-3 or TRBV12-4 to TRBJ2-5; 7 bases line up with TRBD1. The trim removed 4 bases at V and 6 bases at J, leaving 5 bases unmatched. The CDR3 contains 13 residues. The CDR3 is CASSSNRGQTQYF. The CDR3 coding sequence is TGTGCCAGCAGTTCAAACAGGGGACAGACCCAGTACTTC.

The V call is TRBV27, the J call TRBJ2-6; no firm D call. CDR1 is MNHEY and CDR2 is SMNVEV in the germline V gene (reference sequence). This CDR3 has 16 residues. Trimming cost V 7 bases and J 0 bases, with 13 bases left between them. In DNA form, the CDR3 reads TGTGCCAGCACGCTGTGGGGAACCTCTGGGGCCAACGTCCTGACTTTC. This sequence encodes CASTLWGTSGANVLTF.

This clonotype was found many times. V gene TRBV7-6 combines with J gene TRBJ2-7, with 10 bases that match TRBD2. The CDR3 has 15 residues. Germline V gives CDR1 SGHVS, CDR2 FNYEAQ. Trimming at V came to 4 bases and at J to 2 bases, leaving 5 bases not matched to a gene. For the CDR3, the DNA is TGTGCCAGCAGCTACGGACTAGCGGAGACCTACGAGCAGTACTTC. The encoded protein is CASSYGLAETYEQYF. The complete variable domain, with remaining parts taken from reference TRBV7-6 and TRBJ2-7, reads GAGVSQSPRYKVTKRGQDVALRCDPISGHVSLYWYRQALGQGPEFLTYFNYEAQQDKSGLPNDRFSAERPEGSISTLTIQRTEQRDSAMYRCASSYGLAETYEQYFGPGTRLTVT.

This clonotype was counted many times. DNA of the CDR3: TGTGCCAGCAGCCCCGAGGTAACCTACGAGCAGTACTTC. It encodes CASSPEVTYEQYF. The chain has TRBV11-2 and TRBJ2-7, with D unclear. The germline CDR1 and CDR2 sequences are SGHAT and FQNNGV. This CDR3 spans 13 amino acids. V gave up 5 bases and J gave up 2 bases, with 10 bases separating them.

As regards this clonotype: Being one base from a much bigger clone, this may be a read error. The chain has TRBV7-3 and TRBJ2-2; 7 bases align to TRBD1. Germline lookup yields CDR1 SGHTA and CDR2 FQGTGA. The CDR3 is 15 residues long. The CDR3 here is CASSLMGQSTGELCF. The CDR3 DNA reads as TGTGCCAGCAGCTTAATGGGACAGTCAACCGGGGAGCTGTGTTTT.

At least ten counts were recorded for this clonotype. This CDR3 is CASSERGDHGYTF. In DNA, the CDR3 is TGTGCCAGCAGTGAGAGGGGGGACCATGGCTACACCTTC. This sequence joins TRBV2 and TRBJ1-2, with TRBD1 as a possible D gene (6 bases). V lost 3 bases to trimming and J lost 6 bases, with 11 bases between them. Germline V gene data show CDR1 as SNHLY and CDR2 as FYNNEI. This CDR3 has 13 amino acids.

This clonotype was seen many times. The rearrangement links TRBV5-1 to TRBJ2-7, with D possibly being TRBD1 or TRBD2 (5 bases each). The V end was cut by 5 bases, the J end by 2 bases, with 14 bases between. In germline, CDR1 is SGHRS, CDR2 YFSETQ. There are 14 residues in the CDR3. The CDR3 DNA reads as TGCGCCAGCAGTGGGACGGGCAACACCTACGAGCAGTACTTC. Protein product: CASSGTGNTYEQYF.

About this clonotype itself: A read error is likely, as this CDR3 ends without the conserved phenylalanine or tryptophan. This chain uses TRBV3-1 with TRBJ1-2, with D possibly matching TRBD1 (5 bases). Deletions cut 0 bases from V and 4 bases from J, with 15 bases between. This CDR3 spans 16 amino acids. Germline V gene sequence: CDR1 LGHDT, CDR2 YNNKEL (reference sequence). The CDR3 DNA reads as TGTGCCAGCAGCCAAGATCGGGTTGCACAGGCCTATGGCTACACCGTC. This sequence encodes CASSQDRVAQAYGYTV.

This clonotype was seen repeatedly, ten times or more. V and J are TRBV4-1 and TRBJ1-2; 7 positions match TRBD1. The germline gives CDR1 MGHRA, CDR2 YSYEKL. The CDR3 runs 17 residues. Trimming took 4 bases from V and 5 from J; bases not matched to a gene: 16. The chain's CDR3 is CASSPVVGTGERYGYTF. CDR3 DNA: TGCGCCAGCAGCCCAGTCGTGGGCACAGGGGAAAGATATGGCTACACCTTC.

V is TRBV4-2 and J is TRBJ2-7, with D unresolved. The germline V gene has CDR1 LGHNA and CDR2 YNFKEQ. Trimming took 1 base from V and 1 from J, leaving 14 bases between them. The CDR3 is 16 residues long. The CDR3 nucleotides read TGTGCCAGCAGCCAAGTAACAGCGACGATATCCTACGAGCAGTACTTC. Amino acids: CASSQVTATISYEQYF.

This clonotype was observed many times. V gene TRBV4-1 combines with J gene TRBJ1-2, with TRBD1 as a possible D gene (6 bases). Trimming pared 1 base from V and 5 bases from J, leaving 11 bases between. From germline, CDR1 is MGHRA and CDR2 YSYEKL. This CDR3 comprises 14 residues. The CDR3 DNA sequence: TGCGCCAGCAGCCAAGGGTTAGGGGGGTATGGCTACACCTTC. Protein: CASSQGLGGYGYTF.

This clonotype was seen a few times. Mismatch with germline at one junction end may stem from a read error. CDR3 protein: CSASSGQETKYF. The CDR3, as DNA: TGCAGTGCTAGTAGCGGACAAGAGACCAAGTACTTC. The gene calls are TRBV20-1 and TRBJ2-5; D might be TRBD2 (6 bases). Germline assignment: CDR1 DFQATT and CDR2 SNEGSKA (reference sequence). The CDR3 is made up of 12 amino acids.

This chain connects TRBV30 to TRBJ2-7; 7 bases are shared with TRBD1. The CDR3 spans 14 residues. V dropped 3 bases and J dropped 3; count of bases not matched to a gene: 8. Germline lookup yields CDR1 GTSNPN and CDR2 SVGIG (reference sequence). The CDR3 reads CAWSANRGIYEQYF. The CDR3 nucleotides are TGTGCCTGGAGCGCTAACAGGGGAATCTACGAGCAGTACTTC.

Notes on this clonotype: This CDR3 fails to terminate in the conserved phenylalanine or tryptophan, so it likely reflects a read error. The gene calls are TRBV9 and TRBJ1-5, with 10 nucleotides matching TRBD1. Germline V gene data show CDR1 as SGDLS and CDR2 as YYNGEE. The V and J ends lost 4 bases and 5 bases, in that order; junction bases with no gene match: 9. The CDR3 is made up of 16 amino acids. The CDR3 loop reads CASSTGTGVGDQPQHL. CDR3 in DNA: TGTGCCAGCAGCACTGGGACAGGGGTGGGTGATCAGCCCCAGCATTTG.

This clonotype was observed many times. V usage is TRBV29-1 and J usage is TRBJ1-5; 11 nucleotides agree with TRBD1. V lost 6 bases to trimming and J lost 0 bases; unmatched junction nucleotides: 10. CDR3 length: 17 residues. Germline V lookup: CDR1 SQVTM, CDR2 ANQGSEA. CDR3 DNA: TGCAGCGTGGGGATGGGGACAGGGGGACCTAGCAATCAGCCCCAGCATTTT. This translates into CSVGMGTGGPSNQPQHF.

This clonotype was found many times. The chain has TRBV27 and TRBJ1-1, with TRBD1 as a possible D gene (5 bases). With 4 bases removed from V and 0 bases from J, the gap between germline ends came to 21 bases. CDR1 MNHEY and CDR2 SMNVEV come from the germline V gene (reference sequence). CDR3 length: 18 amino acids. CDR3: CASSSAAGLRGVNTEAFF. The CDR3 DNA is TGTGCCAGCAGTTCGGCGGCCGGTCTGAGGGGAGTGAACACTGAAGCTTTCTTT.

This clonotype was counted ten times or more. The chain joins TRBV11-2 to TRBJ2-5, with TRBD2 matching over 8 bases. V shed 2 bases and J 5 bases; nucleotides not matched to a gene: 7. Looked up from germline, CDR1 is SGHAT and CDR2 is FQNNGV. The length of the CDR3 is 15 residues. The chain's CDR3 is CASSLQLAAQETQYF. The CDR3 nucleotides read TGTGCCAGCAGCTTACAACTAGCGGCACAGGAGACCCAGTACTTC.

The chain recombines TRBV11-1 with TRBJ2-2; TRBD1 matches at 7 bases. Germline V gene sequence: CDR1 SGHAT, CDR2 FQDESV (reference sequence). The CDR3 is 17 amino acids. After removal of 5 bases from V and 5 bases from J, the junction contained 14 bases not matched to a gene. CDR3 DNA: TGTGCCAGCAGCACCGGACAGGCTCTCTTGGGGACCGGGGAGCTGTTTTTT. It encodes CASSTGQALLGTGELFF.

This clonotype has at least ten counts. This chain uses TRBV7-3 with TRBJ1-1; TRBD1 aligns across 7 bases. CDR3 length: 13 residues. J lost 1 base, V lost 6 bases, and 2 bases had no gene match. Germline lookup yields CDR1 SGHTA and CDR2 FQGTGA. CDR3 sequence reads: CASSRDRNTEAFF. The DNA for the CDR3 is TGTGCCAGCAGTCGGGACAGGAACACTGAAGCTTTCTTT.

CDR3 amino acids: CASSLVVRYGYTF. The CDR3 nucleotides read TGTGCCAGCAGCTTAGTCGTCCGCTATGGCTACACCTTC. This chain connects TRBV11-3 to TRBJ1-2; D not certain. V was shortened by 1 base and J by 4 bases, with 7 bases between the two germline ends. The V gene's germline CDR1 is SGHNT and CDR2 YENEEA. The CDR3 consists of 13 residues.

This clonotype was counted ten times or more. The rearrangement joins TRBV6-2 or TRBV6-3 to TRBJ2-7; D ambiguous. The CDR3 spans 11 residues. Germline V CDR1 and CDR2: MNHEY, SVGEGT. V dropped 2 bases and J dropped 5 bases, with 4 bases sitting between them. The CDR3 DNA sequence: TGTGCCAGCAGTTACGAAGACGAGCAGTACTTC. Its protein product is CASSYEDEQYF.

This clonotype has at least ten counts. CDR3 protein: CASSIQPGLNTEAFF. CDR3 nucleotide sequence: TGTGCCAGTAGTATTCAGCCGGGGTTGAACACTGAAGCTTTCTTT. The V gene is TRBV19, the J gene TRBJ1-1; the D is unclear. This CDR3 spans 15 amino acids. Trimming shortened V by 3 bases and J by 0 bases, and 11 bases separated the two germline ends. Germline CDR1 and CDR2: LNHDA and SQIVND (reference sequence).